These 8 T cell receptor beta chains were sequenced from one sample in a study of blood T cell repertoires in COVID-19. Generated by immunoSEQ multiplex PCR, the TCRdb table keeps only in-frame clones and is missing some. Here the sample spans hundreds of thousands of clones, just over 85% being singletons. Sequencing was done on a sample of PBMCs or T cells enriched from blood (not recorded which). The receptors here all came from a middle-aged man who had recovered from COVID-19.

V usage is TRBV19 and J usage is TRBJ1-2; TRBD1 agrees at 9 bases. Germline V gene lookup returns CDR1 LNHDA and CDR2 SQIVND (reference sequence). J lost 8 bases, V lost 4 bases, and 5 bases had no gene match. The CDR3 sequence is 13 residues long. The CDR3 nucleotides are TGTGCCAGTAGTACGCGGACAGGGGTGGGCTACACCTTC. This sequence encodes CASSTRTGVGYTF.

The chain's CDR3 is CATDWGGAEAFF. In nucleotides, the CDR3 is TGTGCCACCGATTGGGGGGGGGCTGAAGCTTTCTTT. V is TRBV19 and J is TRBJ1-1, with D possibly being TRBD1 (5 bases). The CDR3 runs 12 residues. The germline V and J ends were trimmed by 10 bases and 6 bases, with 15 bases remaining between them. Per germline, CDR1 LNHDA and CDR2 SQIVND (reference sequence).

The chain is built from TRBV30 and TRBJ2-7; D is uncertain. The CDR3 is 12 amino acids. Deletions cut 7 bases from V and 0 bases from J, with 10 bases between. Germline loops: CDR1 GTSNPN, CDR2 SVGIG (reference sequence). The CDR3 loop is CASAPSSYEQYF. DNA for the CDR3: TGTGCCTCCGCCCCTAGCTCCTACGAGCAGTACTTC.

The genes are TRBV7-2 and TRBJ2-7; 8 bases line up with TRBD2. The length of the CDR3 is 15 residues. With 0 bases clipped from V and 3 bases from J, the junction kept 4 bases outside the gene matches. Germline CDR1 is SGHTA and CDR2 is FQGNSA. CDR3 protein: CASSLAAGGNYEQYF. The CDR3 coding sequence is TGTGCCAGCAGCTTAGCTGCGGGGGGAAACTACGAGCAGTACTTC. The full variable domain, in which reference TRBV7-2 and TRBJ2-7 provide the parts outside the CDR3, is GAGVSQSPSNKVTEKGKDVELRCDPISGHTALYWYRQSLGQGLEFLIYFQGNSAPDKSGLPSDRFSAERTGGSVSTLTIQRTQQEDSAVYLCASSLAAGGNYEQYFGPGTRLTVT.

The CDR3 nucleotides are TGTGCCAGTAGTCGCCAAGGAACTACCAATCAGCCCCAGCATTTT. Residues: CASSRQGTTNQPQHF. This sequence joins TRBV19 and TRBJ1-5, with unresolved D. The germline V gene has CDR1 LNHDA and CDR2 SQIVND (reference sequence). The CDR3 runs 15 residues. Trimming left V 5 bases short and J 3 bases short, with 14 bases between.

CDR3 in DNA: TGTGCCAGTAGTATCCGAGGAGGTCTTAGCACAGATACGCAGTATTTT. It encodes CASSIRGGLSTDTQYF. This chain connects TRBV19 to TRBJ2-3, with D tentatively TRBD2 (5 bases). V shed 3 bases and J shed 0 bases, with 13 bases lying between them. The germline CDR1 and CDR2 sequences are LNHDA and SQIVND (reference sequence). The CDR3 totals 16 residues.

The chain recombines TRBV5-1 with TRBJ2-7; D might be TRBD1 (7 bases). CDR3 length: 13 residues. Germline CDR1 reads SGHRS; CDR2 reads YFSETQ. The V gene lost 4 bases and the J gene lost 3 bases, with 11 bases spanning the gap. The CDR3 DNA sequence: TGCGCCAGCAGCGCGGGACAGAACTACGAGCAGTACTTC. Residues: CASSAGQNYEQYF.

V is TRBV4-1 and J is TRBJ1-6, with a tentative D call TRBD1 (5 bases). Trimming removed 4 bases at V and 0 bases at J, with 16 bases between. The CDR3 loop spans 18 amino acids. Germline CDR1 is MGHRA and CDR2 is YSYEKL. CDR3: CASSRIEGLSSYNSPLHF. The CDR3 nucleotides read TGCGCCAGCAGCCGTATCGAGGGACTGAGCTCCTATAATTCACCCCTCCACTTT.